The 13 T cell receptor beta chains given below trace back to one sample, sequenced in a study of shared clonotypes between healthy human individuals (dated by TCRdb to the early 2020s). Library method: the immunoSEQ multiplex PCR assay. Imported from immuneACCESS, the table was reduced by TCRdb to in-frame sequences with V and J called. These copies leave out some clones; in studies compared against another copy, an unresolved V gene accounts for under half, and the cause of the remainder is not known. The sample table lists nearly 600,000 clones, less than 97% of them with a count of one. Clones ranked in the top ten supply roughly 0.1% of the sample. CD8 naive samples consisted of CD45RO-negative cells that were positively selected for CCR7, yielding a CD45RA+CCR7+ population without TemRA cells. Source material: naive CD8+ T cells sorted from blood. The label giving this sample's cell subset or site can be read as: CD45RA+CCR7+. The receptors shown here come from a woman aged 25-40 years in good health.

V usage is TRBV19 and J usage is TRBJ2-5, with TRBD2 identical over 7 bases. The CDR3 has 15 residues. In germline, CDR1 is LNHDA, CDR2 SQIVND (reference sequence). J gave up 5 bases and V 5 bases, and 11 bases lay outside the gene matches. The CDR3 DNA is TGTGCCAGTAGTGTCCCTGGGCGGGAGTTCGAGACCCAGTACTTC. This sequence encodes CASSVPGREFETQYF.

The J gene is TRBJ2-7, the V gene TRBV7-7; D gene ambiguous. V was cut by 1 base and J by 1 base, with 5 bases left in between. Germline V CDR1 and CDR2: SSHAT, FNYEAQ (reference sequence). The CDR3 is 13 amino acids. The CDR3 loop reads CASSLGPSYEQYF. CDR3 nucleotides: TGTGCCAGCAGCTTAGGACCATCCTACGAGCAGTACTTC. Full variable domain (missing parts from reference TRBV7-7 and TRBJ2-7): GAGVSQSPRYKVTKRGQDVTLRCDPISSHATLYWYQQALGQGPEFLTYFNYEAQPDKSGLPSDRFSAERPEGSISTLTIQRTEQRDSAMYRCASSLGPSYEQYFGPGTRLTVT.

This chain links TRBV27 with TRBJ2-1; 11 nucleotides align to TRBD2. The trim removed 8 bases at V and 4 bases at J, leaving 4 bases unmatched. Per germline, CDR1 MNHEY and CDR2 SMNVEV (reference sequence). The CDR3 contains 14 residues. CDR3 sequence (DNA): TGTGCCAGCGCCACTAGCGGGAGATACAATGAGCAGTTCTTC. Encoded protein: CASATSGRYNEQFF.

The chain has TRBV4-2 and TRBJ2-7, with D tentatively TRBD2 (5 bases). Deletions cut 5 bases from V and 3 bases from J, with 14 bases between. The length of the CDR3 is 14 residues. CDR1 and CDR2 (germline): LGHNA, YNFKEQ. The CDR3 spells CASSYGDGNYEQYF. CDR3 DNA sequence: TGTGCCAGCAGCTACGGAGACGGGAACTACGAGCAGTACTTC.

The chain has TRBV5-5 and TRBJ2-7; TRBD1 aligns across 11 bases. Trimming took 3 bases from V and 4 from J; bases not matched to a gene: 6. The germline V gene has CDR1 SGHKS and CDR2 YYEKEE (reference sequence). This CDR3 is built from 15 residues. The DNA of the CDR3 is TGTGCCAGCAGCTCCCCAAGGGACAGGGGGTACGAGCAGTACTTC. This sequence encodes CASSSPRDRGYEQYF.

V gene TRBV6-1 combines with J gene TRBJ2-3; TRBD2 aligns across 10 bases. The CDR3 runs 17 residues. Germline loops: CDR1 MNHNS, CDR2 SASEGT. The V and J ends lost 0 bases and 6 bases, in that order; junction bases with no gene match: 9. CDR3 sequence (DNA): TGTGCCAGCAGTGAAGCGAGCGGGAGGGCCAGGGCGGATACGCAGTATTTT. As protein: CASSEASGRARADTQYF.

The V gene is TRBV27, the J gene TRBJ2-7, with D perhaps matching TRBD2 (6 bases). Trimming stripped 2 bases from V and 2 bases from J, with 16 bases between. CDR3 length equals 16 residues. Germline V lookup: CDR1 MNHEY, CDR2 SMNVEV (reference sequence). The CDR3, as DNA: TGTGCCAGCAGTTTAGGAGGGAACTACCCGCCCTACGAGCAGTACTTC. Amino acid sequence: CASSLGGNYPPYEQYF.

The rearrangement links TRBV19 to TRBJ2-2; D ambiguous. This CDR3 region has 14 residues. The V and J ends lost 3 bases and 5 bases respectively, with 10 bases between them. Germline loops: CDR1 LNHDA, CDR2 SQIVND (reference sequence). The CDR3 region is CASSIRPSTGELFF. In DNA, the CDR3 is TGTGCCAGTAGTATCCGTCCAAGTACCGGGGAGCTGTTTTTT. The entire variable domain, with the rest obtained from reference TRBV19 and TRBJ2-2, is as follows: DGGITQSPKYLFRKEGQNVTLSCEQNLNHDAMYWYRQDPGQGLRLIYYSQIVNDFQKGDIAEGYSVSREKKESFPLTVTSAQKNPTAFYLCASSIRPSTGELFFGEGSRLTVL.

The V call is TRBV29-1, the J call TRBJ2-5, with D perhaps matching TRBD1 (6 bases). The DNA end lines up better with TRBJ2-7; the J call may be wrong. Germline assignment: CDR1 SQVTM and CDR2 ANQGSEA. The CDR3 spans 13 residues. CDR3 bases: TGCAGCGTGGCAGGGGCTAGCTCCTACGAGCAGTACTTC. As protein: CSVAGASSYEQYF.

CDR3 sequence (DNA): TGTGCCAGCAGTCCCGGGGGAGGCTATGGCTACACCTTC. Translated: CASSPGGGYGYTF. The chain is built from TRBV28 and TRBJ1-2; D possibly corresponds to TRBD1 (5 bases). Germline assignment: CDR1 MDHEN and CDR2 SYDVKM. The CDR3 is 13 amino acids. Trimming pared 5 bases from V and 4 bases from J, leaving 11 bases between.

This CDR3 is CASSEAYGSSYEQYF. The DNA of the CDR3 is TGTGCCAGCAGTGAAGCTTACGGGAGCTCCTACGAGCAGTACTTC. The chain links TRBV2 to TRBJ2-7, with D perhaps TRBD2 (6 bases). Trimming shortened V by 0 bases and J by 0 bases, and 9 bases separated the two germline ends. The CDR3 sequence is 15 residues long. Germline V gene data show CDR1 as SNHLY and CDR2 as FYNNEI.

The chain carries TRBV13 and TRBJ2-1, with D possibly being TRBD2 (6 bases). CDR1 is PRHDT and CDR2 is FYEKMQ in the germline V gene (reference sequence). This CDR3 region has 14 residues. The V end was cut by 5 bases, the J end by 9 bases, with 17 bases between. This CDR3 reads CASSPGTLMVEQFF. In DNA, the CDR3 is TGTGCCAGCAGCCCGGGGACTCTTATGGTTGAGCAGTTCTTC.

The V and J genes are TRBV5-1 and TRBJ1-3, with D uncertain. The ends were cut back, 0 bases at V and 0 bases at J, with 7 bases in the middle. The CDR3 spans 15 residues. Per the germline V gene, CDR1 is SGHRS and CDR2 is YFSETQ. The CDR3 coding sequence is TGCGCCAGCAGCTTGGGACAAAACTCTGGAAACACCATATATTTT. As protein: CASSLGQNSGNTIYF. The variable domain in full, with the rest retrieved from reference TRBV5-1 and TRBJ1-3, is KAGVTQTPRYLIKTRGQQVTLSCSPISGHRSVSWYQQTPGQGLQFLFEYFSETQRNKGNFPGRFSGRQFSNSRSEMNVSTLELGDSALYLCASSLGQNSGNTIYFGEGSWLTVV.